The present entry profiles one T cell receptor beta chain with its context. Antigen: not known. The V and J ends lost 7 bases and 2 bases, in that order; junction bases with no gene match: 16. The germline V gene encodes CDR1 SGHTA and CDR2 FQGNSA. The CDR3 has 18 residues. These data are taken from a study of chemoradiotherapy in HPV16-positive cancers. Study-wide results and caveats: HPV-responsive T-cell expansion during chemoradiotherapy was linked to improved recurrence-free survival in HPV16-positive patients.

Here immunoSEQ multiplex PCR was the method, and the copy in TCRdb shows in-frame clones only, minus some. The profile shows around 14,000 clones, 60% to 85% of them singletons. The sample here was taken from a patient who underwent chemoradiotherapy. This receptor was taken from a human donor with HPV-associated anogenital cancer. The V call is TRBV7-2, the J call TRBJ2-7; 11 nucleotides agree with TRBD2. In DNA, the CDR3 is TGTGCCAGCACCTCTCAACTGGGGGGTAGCGGGGGGGCCTACGAGCAGTACTTC. This translates into CASTSQLGGSGGAYEQYF.